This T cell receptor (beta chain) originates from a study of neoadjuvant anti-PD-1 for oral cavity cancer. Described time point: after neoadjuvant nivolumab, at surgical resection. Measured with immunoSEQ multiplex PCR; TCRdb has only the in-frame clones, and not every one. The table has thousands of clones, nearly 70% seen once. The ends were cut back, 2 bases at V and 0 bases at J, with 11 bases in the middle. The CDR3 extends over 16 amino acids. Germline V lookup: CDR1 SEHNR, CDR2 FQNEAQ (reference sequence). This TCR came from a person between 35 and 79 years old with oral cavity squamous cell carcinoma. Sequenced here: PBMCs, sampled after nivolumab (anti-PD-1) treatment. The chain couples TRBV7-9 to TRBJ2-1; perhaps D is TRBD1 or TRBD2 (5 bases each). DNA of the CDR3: TGTGCCAGCAGCTTAAACCGGGGACCCTCCTACAATGAGCAGTTCTTC. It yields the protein CASSLNRGPSYNEQFF.